This T cell receptor (beta chain) is drawn from a study of memory CD4+ T cells and cytomegalovirus serostatus. The wider study: Donors were healthy Belgian adults, about ten CMV seropositive and under 30 seronegative.

The data were produced by immunoSEQ multiplex PCR, yet TCRdb's version contains in-frame clones alone and is incomplete. Among some 47,000 clones listed, just under 80% were seen once. Study-level points and caveats: Suggested: most of the CMV-linked TCR signature lies in CD4+ memory cells. CD4+ memory repertoires contained about two fifths of the 164 reported CMV TCRbeta sequences.

Germline V gives CDR1 LNHDA, CDR2 SQIVND (reference sequence). This CDR3 is 16 amino acids long. J gave up 6 bases and V 5 bases, and 9 bases lay outside the gene matches. The sort gate was single viable CD3+CD4+CD8-CD45RO+ cells for memory CD4+ T cells. Positive selection with CD4 microbeads enriched total CD4+ T cells. On this clone: The antigen remains unidentified.

Sequences were obtained from memory CD4+ T cells from blood. This TCR derives from an adult in good health and CMV-seronegative. This chain connects TRBV19 to TRBJ2-7, with 14 bases lining up with TRBD2. The CDR3 reads CASSPRLTSGGGEQYF. CDR3 bases: TGTGCCAGTAGTCCTCGACTGACTAGCGGGGGGGGCGAGCAGTACTTC.